This T cell receptor beta chain was sequenced for a study of type 1 and type 2 diabetes patients. In the study overall: Participants included type 1 and type 2 diabetes patients plus nondiabetic controls.

Genomic DNA was the PCR template. Amplification of the beta chain CDR3 used 30 forward and 13 reverse multiplex primers. Each CDR3 protein is one row after TCRdb ran MiXCR on the multiplex PCR reads. Altogether 250,000 or so distinct CDR3 sequences are present, approximately 45% being singletons, with the ten largest covering 12% to 15%. The V gene lost 4 bases and the J gene lost 4 bases, with 14 bases spanning the gap. Per the germline V gene, CDR1 is SQVTM and CDR2 is ANQGSEA. This CDR3 spans 14 amino acids. The source of this sequence is a man aged 18 to 29 with type 2 diabetes. V gene TRBV29-1 combines with J gene TRBJ2-1, with D maybe TRBD1 (6 bases). Material: peripheral blood mononuclear cells (PBMCs). Written as DNA, the CDR3 is TGCAGCGTTGTGGTGGCAGGGGATTACAATGAGCAGTTCTTC. Translated: CSVVVAGDYNEQFF.